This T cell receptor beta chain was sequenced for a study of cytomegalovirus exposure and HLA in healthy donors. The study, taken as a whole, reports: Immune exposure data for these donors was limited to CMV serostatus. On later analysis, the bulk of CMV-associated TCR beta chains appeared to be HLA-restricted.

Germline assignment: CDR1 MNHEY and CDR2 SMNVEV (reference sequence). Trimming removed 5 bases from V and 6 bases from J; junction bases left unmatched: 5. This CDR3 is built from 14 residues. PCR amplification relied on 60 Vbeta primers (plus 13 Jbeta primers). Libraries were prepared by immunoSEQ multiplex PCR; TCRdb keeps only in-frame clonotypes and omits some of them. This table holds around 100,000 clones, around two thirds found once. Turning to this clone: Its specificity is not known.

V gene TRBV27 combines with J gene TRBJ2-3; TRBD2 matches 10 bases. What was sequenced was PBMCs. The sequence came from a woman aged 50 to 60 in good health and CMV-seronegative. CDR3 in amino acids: CASSLAGAPDTQYF. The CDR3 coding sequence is TGTGCCAGCAGTCTAGCGGGGGCGCCGGATACGCAGTATTTT.